The rows below give T cell receptor beta chains drawn from one sample of a study of cytomegalovirus exposure and HLA in healthy donors. The table came from immunoSEQ multiplex PCR; TCRdb's copy has only in-frame clones and leaves some out. The sample carries 140,000 to 150,000 clones, roughly 80% recorded once. Sequenced material: PBMCs. These receptors all stem from a woman aged 40 to 50 in good health and CMV-seropositive. CDR3s include the opening cysteine and the closing phenylalanine or tryptophan. The order of the fields is clone size, D gene, V gene, J gene, CDR3 protein, CDR3 DNA. The D gene is left open where the match is weak. Some rows mark clone size as missing; the rest say once, few, many or name a class of expanded clone.

clone size: NA
D gene: TRBD2
V gene: TRBV19
J gene: TRBJ2-1
CDR3 protein: CASTRLAGGLDEQFF
CDR3 DNA: TGTGCCAGTACCCGACTAGCGGGAGGGCTGGATGAGCAGTTCTTC

clone size: NA
D gene: TRBD1
V gene: TRBV5-1
J gene: TRBJ2-1
CDR3 protein: CASGLPGQGLNEQFF
CDR3 DNA: TGCGCCAGCGGACTTCCGGGACAGGGGCTCAATGAGCAGTTCTTC

clone size: NA
D gene: TRBD1
V gene: TRBV7-9
J gene: TRBJ1-1
CDR3 protein: CASSTTGVSGTEAFF
CDR3 DNA: TGTGCCAGCAGCACCACAGGGGTATCGGGCACTGAAGCTTTCTTT

clone size: NA
D gene: TRBD1
V gene: TRBV15
J gene: TRBJ1-2
CDR3 protein: CATSSNPGTAHGYTF
CDR3 DNA: TGTGCCACCAGCAGTAACCCCGGGACAGCCCATGGCTACACCTTC

clone size: NA
D gene: NA
V gene: TRBV9
J gene: TRBJ2-5
CDR3 protein: CASSVASRGGETQYF
CDR3 DNA: TGTGCCAGCAGCGTAGCGTCCCGAGGCGGGGAGACCCAGTACTTC

clone size: NA
D gene: TRBD2
V gene: TRBV5-1
J gene: TRBJ2-4
CDR3 protein: CASRVSGENIQYF
CDR3 DNA: TGCGCCAGCAGGGTTAGCGGGGAAAACATTCAGTACTTC

clone size: NA
D gene: TRBD1
V gene: TRBV4-1
J gene: TRBJ2-7
CDR3 protein: CASSGRGTGHYEQYF
CDR3 DNA: TGCGCCAGCAGCGGGCGAGGGACAGGCCACTACGAGCAGTACTTC

clone size: once
D gene: NA
V gene: TRBV7-2
J gene: TRBJ1-5
CDR3 protein: CASSWSGNQPQHF
CDR3 DNA: TGTGCCAGCAGCTGGTCAGGTAATCAGCCCCAGCATTTT

clone size: NA
D gene: TRBD2
V gene: TRBV6-1
J gene: TRBJ2-2
CDR3 protein: CASNNGSGTAGELFF
CDR3 DNA: TGTGCCAGCAATAACGGTAGCGGGACGGCCGGGGAGCTGTTTTTT

clone size: NA
D gene: TRBD2
V gene: TRBV16
J gene: TRBJ2-1
CDR3 protein: CASSQRGEQFF
CDR3 DNA: TGTGCCAGCAGCCAGCGGGGGGAGCAGTTCTTC

clone size: NA
D gene: NA
V gene: TRBV5-1
J gene: TRBJ2-7
CDR3 protein: CASSADSLSYEQYF
CDR3 DNA: TGCGCCAGCAGCGCGGACAGTCTCTCCTACGAGCAGTACTTC

clone size: NA
D gene: NA
V gene: TRBV7-8
J gene: TRBJ2-1
CDR3 protein: CASSPSNRDEQFF
CDR3 DNA: TGTGCCAGCAGCCCCTCGAACCGGGATGAGCAGTTCTTC

clone size: NA
D gene: NA
V gene: TRBV28
J gene: TRBJ2-3
CDR3 protein: CASSSPIAVGTDTQYF
CDR3 DNA: TGTGCCAGCAGTTCCCCCATAGCTGTGGGCACAGATACGCAGTATTTT

clone size: NA
D gene: NA
V gene: TRBV29-1
J gene: TRBJ2-1
CDR3 protein: CSVAGTSEQFF
CDR3 DNA: TGCAGCGTTGCAGGGACTTCGGAGCAGTTCTTC

clone size: NA
D gene: TRBD1
V gene: TRBV27
J gene: TRBJ1-2
CDR3 protein: CASSVAGTGFGYTF
CDR3 DNA: TGTGCCAGCAGTGTAGCCGGGACAGGGTTTGGCTACACCTTC

clone size: NA
D gene: TRBD2
V gene: TRBV30
J gene: TRBJ2-5
CDR3 protein: CAWSTSVVVQYF
CDR3 DNA: TGTGCCTGGAGTACTAGCGTGGTAGTGCAGTACTTC

clone size: NA
D gene: TRBD2
V gene: TRBV6-5
J gene: TRBJ2-1
CDR3 protein: CASSPSGASYNEQFF
CDR3 DNA: TGTGCCAGCAGTCCTAGCGGGGCTTCCTACAATGAGCAGTTCTTC

clone size: NA
D gene: NA
V gene: TRBV4-1
J gene: TRBJ2-3
CDR3 protein: CASSQDLARGDTQYF
CDR3 DNA: TGCGCCAGCAGCCAAGATTTGGCTCGGGGAGATACGCAGTATTTT

clone size: NA
D gene: NA
V gene: TRBV2
J gene: TRBJ1-1
CDR3 protein: CASSEFGGYTEAFF
CDR3 DNA: TGTGCCAGCAGTGAGTTTGGGGGCTACACTGAAGCTTTCTTT

clone size: NA
D gene: TRBD1
V gene: TRBV6-1
J gene: TRBJ1-3
CDR3 protein: CASSAVQGILSGNTIYF
CDR3 DNA: TGTGCCAGCAGTGCCGTACAGGGGATTCTCTCTGGAAACACCATATATTTT

clone size: NA
D gene: TRBD2
V gene: TRBV9
J gene: TRBJ2-5
CDR3 protein: CASSVLAGVQETQYF
CDR3 DNA: TGTGCCAGCAGCGTCCTAGCGGGGGTCCAAGAGACCCAGTACTTC

clone size: few
D gene: NA
V gene: TRBV28
J gene: TRBJ1-4
CDR3 protein: CASMDSNEKLFF
CDR3 DNA: TGTGCCAGCATGGACAGTAATGAAAAACTGTTTTTT

clone size: NA
D gene: TRBD2
V gene: TRBV2
J gene: TRBJ2-7
CDR3 protein: CASRLSGGPSYEQYF
CDR3 DNA: TGTGCCAGCAGACTTAGCGGGGGGCCTTCCTACGAGCAGTACTTC

clone size: NA
D gene: NA
V gene: TRBV19
J gene: TRBJ1-4
CDR3 protein: CASSLQATNEKLFF
CDR3 DNA: TGTGCCAGTAGTTTACAGGCAACTAATGAAAAACTGTTTTTT

clone size: once
D gene: NA
V gene: TRBV9
J gene: TRBJ2-7
CDR3 protein: CASSVAPGSEQYF
CDR3 DNA: TGTGCCAGCAGCGTAGCCCCCGGGAGCGAGCAGTACTTC

clone size: NA
D gene: TRBD1
V gene: TRBV11-2
J gene: TRBJ1-2
CDR3 protein: CATEQGDGYTF
CDR3 DNA: TGTGCCACCGAGCAGGGGGACGGCTACACCTTC

clone size: NA
D gene: NA
V gene: TRBV19
J gene: TRBJ2-7
CDR3 protein: CASSIRGMTAGLGEQYF
CDR3 DNA: TGTGCCAGTAGTATACGTGGTATGACGGCAGGGTTGGGTGAGCAGTACTTC

clone size: NA
D gene: NA
V gene: TRBV7-6
J gene: TRBJ2-5
CDR3 protein: CASSLGSLRGETQYF
CDR3 DNA: TGTGCCAGCAGCTTAGGTTCTTTACGCGGAGAGACCCAGTACTTC

clone size: few
D gene: TRBD1
V gene: TRBV6-5
J gene: TRBJ1-5
CDR3 protein: CASSLGQGPNQPQHF
CDR3 DNA: TGTGCCAGCAGTTTGGGACAGGGGCCTAATCAGCCCCAGCATTTT

clone size: NA
D gene: TRBD2
V gene: TRBV9
J gene: TRBJ2-7
CDR3 protein: CASSVDPSGVDEQYF
CDR3 DNA: TGTGCCAGCAGCGTAGATCCTAGCGGGGTCGACGAGCAGTACTTC